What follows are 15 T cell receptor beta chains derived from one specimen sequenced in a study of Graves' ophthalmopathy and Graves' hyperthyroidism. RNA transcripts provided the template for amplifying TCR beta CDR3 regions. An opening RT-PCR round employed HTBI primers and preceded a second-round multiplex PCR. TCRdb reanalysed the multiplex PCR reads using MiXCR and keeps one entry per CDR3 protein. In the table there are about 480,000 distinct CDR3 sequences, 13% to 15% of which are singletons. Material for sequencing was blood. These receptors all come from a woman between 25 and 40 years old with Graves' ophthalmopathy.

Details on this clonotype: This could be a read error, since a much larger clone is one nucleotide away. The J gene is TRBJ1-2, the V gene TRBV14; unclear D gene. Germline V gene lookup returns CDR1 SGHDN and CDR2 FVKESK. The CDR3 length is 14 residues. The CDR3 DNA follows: TGTGCCGGCAGCCAAGATTACAGACCCTATGGCTACACCTTC. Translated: CAGSQDYRPYGYTF.

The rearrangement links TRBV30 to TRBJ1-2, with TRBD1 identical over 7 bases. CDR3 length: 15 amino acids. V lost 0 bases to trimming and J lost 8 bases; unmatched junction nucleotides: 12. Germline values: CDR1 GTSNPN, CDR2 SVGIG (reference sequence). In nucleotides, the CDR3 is TGTGCCTGGAGTGTACCTCGGACAGGAAAAATGGGCTACACCTTC. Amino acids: CAWSVPRTGKMGYTF.

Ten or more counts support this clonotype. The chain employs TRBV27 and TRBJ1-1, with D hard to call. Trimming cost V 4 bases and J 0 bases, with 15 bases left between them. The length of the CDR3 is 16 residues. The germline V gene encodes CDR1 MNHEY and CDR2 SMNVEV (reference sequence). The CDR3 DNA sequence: TGTGCCAGCAGTTGGGATTTGACTTTAATGAACACTGAAGCTTTCTTT. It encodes CASSWDLTLMNTEAFF.

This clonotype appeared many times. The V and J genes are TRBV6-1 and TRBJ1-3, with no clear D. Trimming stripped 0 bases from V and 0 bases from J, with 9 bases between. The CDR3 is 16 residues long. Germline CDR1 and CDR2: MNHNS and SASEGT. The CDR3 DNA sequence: TGTGCCAGCAGTGAAGCGCTCGAGGTCTCTGGAAACACCATATATTTT. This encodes CASSEALEVSGNTIYF.

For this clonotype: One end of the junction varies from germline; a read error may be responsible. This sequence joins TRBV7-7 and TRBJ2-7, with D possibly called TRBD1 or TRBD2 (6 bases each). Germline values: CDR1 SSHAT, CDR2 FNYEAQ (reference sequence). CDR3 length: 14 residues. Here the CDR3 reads CASSFGGPGDEQYF. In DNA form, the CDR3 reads TGTGCTAGCAGCTTCGGGGGCCCGGGGGACGAGCAGTACTTC.

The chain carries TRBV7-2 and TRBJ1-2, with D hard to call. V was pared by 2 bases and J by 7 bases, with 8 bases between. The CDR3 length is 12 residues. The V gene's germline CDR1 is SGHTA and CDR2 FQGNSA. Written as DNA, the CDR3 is TGTGCCAGCAGCTTAAGTACGATTGGCTACACCTTC. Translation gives CASSLSTIGYTF.

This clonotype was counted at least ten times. CDR3 in DNA: TGTGCTAGTGGGGATACAGGGGAAGCTTTCTTT. Translated, it gives CASGDTGEAFF. The chain recombines TRBV12-5 with TRBJ1-1; maybe TRBD1 (6 bases). Germline-derived CDR1 and CDR2 are LGHNT and FRNRAP. V gave up 6 bases and J gave up 8 bases, with 10 bases separating them. The CDR3 contains 11 residues.

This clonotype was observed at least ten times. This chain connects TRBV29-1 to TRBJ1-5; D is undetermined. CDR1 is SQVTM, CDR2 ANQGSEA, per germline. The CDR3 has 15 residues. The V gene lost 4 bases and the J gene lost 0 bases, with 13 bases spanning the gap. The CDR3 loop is CSVAFRPGSNQPQHF. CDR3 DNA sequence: TGCAGCGTTGCGTTCAGACCGGGTAGCAATCAGCCCCAGCATTTT.

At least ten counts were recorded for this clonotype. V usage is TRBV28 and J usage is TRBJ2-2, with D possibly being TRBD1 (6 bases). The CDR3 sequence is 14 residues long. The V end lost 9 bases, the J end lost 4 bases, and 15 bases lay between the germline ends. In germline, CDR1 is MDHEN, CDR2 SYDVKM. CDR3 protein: CASKQGPITGELFF. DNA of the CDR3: TGTGCCAGTAAACAGGGTCCGATCACCGGGGAGCTGTTTTTT.

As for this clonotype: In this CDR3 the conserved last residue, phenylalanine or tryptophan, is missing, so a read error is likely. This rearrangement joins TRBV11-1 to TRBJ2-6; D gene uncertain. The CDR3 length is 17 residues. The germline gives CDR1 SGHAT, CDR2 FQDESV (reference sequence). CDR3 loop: CACSRTRTTSGANVLTL. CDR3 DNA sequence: TGTGCCTGCAGCAGGACCCGGACCACCTCTGGGGCCAACGTCCTGACTTTG.

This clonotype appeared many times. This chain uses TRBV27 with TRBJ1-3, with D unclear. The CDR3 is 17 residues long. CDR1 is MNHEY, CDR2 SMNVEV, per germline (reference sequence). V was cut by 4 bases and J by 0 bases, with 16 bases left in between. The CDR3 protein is CASSSISPRISGNTIYF. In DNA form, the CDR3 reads TGTGCCAGCAGTTCCATCAGCCCCCGAATCTCTGGAAACACCATATATTTT.

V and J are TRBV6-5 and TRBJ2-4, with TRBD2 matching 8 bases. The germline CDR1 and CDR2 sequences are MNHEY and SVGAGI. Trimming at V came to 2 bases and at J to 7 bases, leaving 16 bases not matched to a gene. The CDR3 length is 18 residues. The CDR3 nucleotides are TGTGCCAGCAGTTACAGGCCCCGGGCCTCGGGAGGGTCGAACATTCAGTACTTC. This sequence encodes CASSYRPRASGGSNIQYF.

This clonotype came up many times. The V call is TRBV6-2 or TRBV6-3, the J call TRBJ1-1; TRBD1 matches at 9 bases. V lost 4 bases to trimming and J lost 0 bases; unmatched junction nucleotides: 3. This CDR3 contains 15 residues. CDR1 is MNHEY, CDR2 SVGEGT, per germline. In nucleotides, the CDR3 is TGTGCCAGCAGTTCCGGGACAGGGATGAACACTGAAGCTTTCTTT. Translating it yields CASSSGTGMNTEAFF.

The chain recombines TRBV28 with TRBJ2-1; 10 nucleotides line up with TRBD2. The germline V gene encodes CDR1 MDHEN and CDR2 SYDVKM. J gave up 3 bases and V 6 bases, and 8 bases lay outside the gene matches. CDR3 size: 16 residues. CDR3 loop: CASSSPQREGYNEQFF. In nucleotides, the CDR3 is TGTGCCAGCAGCAGCCCCCAGCGGGAGGGCTACAATGAGCAGTTCTTC.

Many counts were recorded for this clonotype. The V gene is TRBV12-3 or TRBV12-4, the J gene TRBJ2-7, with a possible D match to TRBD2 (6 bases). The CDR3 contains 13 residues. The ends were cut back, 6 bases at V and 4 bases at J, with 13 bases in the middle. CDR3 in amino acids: CASSPGLLYEQYF. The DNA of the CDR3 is TGTGCCAGCAGCCCGGGACTGTTATACGAGCAGTACTTC.